These 27 T cell receptor beta chains came from one sample sequenced in a study of blood T cell repertoires in COVID-19. Clones were read by immunoSEQ multiplex PCR, and TCRdb kept only the in-frame ones, dropping some. Of 30,000 or so clones detected, more than 80% appear once; the ten largest clones hold about 3.4%. The sample consisted of peripheral blood. The receptors were gathered from a human donor in a cohort sampled during active COVID-19.

The chain recombines TRBV18 with TRBJ2-1, with 10 bases identical to TRBD2. The CDR3 consists of 16 residues. The trim removed 4 bases at V and 4 bases at J, leaving 7 bases unmatched. Germline V CDR1 and CDR2: KGHSH, LQKENI. For the CDR3, the DNA is TGTGCCAGCTCACTCACAGGACTAGCGGTTTACAATGAGCAGTTCTTC. Amino acid sequence: CASSLTGLAVYNEQFF. Variable domain in full (rest from reference TRBV18 and TRBJ2-1): NAGVMQNPRHLVRRRGQEARLRCSPMKGHSHVYWYRQLPEEGLKFMVYLQKENIIDESGMPKERFSAEFPKEGPSILRIQQVVRGDSAAYFCASSLTGLAVYNEQFFGPGTRLTVL.

J is TRBJ2-7 and V is TRBV5-5, with D possibly TRBD2 on 5 matching bases. CDR1 SGHKS and CDR2 YYEKEE come from the germline V gene (reference sequence). The CDR3 runs 14 residues. Trimming took off 1 base at V and 2 bases at J, with 10 bases between the two ends. CDR3 loop: CASSLLEGTYEQYF. CDR3 bases: TGTGCCAGCAGCTTGCTCGAGGGCACCTACGAGCAGTACTTC.

V is TRBV11-3 and J is TRBJ1-1, with TRBD1 identical over 10 bases. Trimming cost V 5 bases and J 7 bases; bases outside gene matches: 4. Germline lookup yields CDR1 SGHNT and CDR2 YENEEA. This CDR3 is built from 13 residues. CDR3 sequence: CASSLRDRGEAFF. CDR3 coding DNA: TGTGCCAGCAGCCTCCGGGACAGGGGTGAAGCTTTCTTT.

V and J are TRBV3-1 (or the pseudogene TRBV3-2) and TRBJ2-5; 9 bases match TRBD1. CDR3 size: 16 residues. The V gene end was trimmed by 4 bases and the J gene end by 2 bases; junction bases not matched to a gene: 8. Germline V gives CDR1 LGHDT, CDR2 YNNKEL (reference sequence). DNA of the CDR3: TGTGCCAGCAGCCGAGAGGACAGGGGTTTTCAAGAGACCCAGTACTTC. It codes for CASSREDRGFQETQYF.

The rearrangement links TRBV11-2 to TRBJ2-5; TRBD2 matches at 10 bases. Trimming cost V 3 bases and J 3 bases; bases outside gene matches: 7. The CDR3 extends over 16 amino acids. Germline-derived CDR1 and CDR2 are SGHAT and FQNNGV. CDR3 nucleotide sequence: TGTGCCAGCAGCTTTAGGACTAGCGGACCCAAAGAGACCCAGTACTTC. Amino acids: CASSFRTSGPKETQYF.

The genes are TRBV18 and TRBJ2-7, with TRBD1 matching 9 bases. V shed 6 bases, J shed 2 bases, and the junction held 8 bases outside the gene matches. The CDR3 has 15 residues. CDR1 is KGHSH, CDR2 LQKENI, per germline. The CDR3 region has the DNA TGTGCCAGCTCTCAAACAGGGGGCTCGGCCTACGAGCAGTACTTC. As protein: CASSQTGGSAYEQYF.

The chain links TRBV7-7 to TRBJ2-1; 8 bases match TRBD1. V was pared by 3 bases and J by 1 base, with 2 bases of the junction left unmatched. CDR1 is SSHAT and CDR2 is FNYEAQ in the germline V gene (reference sequence). This CDR3 has 15 residues. The CDR3: CASSLDRVSYNEQFF. The CDR3 nucleotides are TGTGCCAGCAGCTTGGACAGGGTTTCCTACAATGAGCAGTTCTTC.

V usage is TRBV7-9 and J usage is TRBJ2-3, with 10 bases fitting TRBD2. The CDR3 is made up of 16 amino acids. Germline V gene data show CDR1 as SEHNR and CDR2 as FQNEAQ (reference sequence). J gave up 0 bases and V 1 base, and 1 base lay outside the gene matches. CDR3 residues: CASSLEAGGSTDTQYF. CDR3 bases: TGTGCCAGCAGCTTAGAAGCGGGGGGGAGCACAGATACGCAGTATTTT.

The chain has TRBV5-6 and TRBJ2-7; the D gene is possibly TRBD1 (6 bases). The germline V gene has CDR1 SGHDT and CDR2 YYEEEE. The CDR3 has 13 residues. The ends were cut back, 1 base at V and 1 base at J, with 6 bases in the middle. This chain's CDR3 is CASSLTGSYEQYF. Here the CDR3 DNA reads TGTGCCAGCAGCTTGACAGGGTCCTACGAGCAGTACTTC.

The chain combines TRBV5-1 with TRBJ1-2; 9 bases are a match to TRBD1. The CDR3 contains 17 residues. The germline gives CDR1 SGHRS, CDR2 YFSETQ. Germline trimming cut 2 bases from V and 3 bases from J; bases unmatched to any gene: 11. CDR3 amino acids: CASSLGDRGFGDYGYTF. The CDR3 DNA follows: TGCGCCAGCAGCTTAGGAGACAGGGGGTTCGGAGACTATGGCTACACCTTC.

This clone was seen more than once but under ten times. The chain combines TRBV19 with TRBJ2-6; D is undetermined. The ends were cut back, 4 bases at V and 3 bases at J, with 19 bases in the middle. CDR1 and CDR2 from the germline V gene are LNHDA and SQIVND (reference sequence). This CDR3 region has 18 residues. The CDR3 DNA is TGTGCCAGTAGTACCCGAACCACCGCAGGATATGGGGCCAACGTCCTGACTTTC. It is translated as CASSTRTTAGYGANVLTF. The full variable domain, in which reference TRBV19 and TRBJ2-6 provide the parts outside the CDR3, is DGGITQSPKYLFRKEGQNVTLSCEQNLNHDAMYWYRQDPGQGLRLIYYSQIVNDFQKGDIAEGYSVSREKKESFPLTVTSAQKNPTAFYLCASSTRTTAGYGANVLTFGAGSRLTVL.

The chain is built from TRBV27 and TRBJ1-1; D possibly corresponds to TRBD1 (6 bases). The V gene lost 6 bases and the J gene lost 0 bases, with 14 bases spanning the gap. The CDR3 is 15 amino acids. Germline V lookup: CDR1 MNHEY, CDR2 SMNVEV (reference sequence). CDR3 sequence: CASRKLTGMNTEAFF. DNA of the CDR3: TGTGCCAGCAGAAAACTGACAGGTATGAACACTGAAGCTTTCTTT.

The sample holds a few counts of this clone. The chain couples TRBV9 to TRBJ2-1; D call uncertain. Looked up from germline, CDR1 is SGDLS and CDR2 is YYNGEE. This CDR3 is 13 amino acids long. Trimming removed 0 bases at V and 5 bases at J, with 6 bases between. This chain's CDR3 is CASSVGQDNEQFF. CDR3 coding DNA: TGTGCCAGCAGCGTAGGGCAGGACAATGAGCAGTTCTTC.

This clone was recorded once. In DNA, the CDR3 is TGTGCCAGTAGTATAGAGCCTAGCGGGGTTGGCACAGATACGCAGTATTTT. It translates to CASSIEPSGVGTDTQYF. The genes are TRBV19 and TRBJ2-3; 9 bases fit TRBD2. Trimming took 0 bases from V and 1 from J; bases not matched to a gene: 5. Germline-derived CDR1 and CDR2 are LNHDA and SQIVND (reference sequence). The CDR3 has 17 residues.

This sequence joins TRBV5-1 and TRBJ1-1; a weak D match, TRBD1 (6 bases). V was pared by 4 bases and J by 1 base, with 17 bases between. This CDR3 spans 16 amino acids. Germline values: CDR1 SGHRS, CDR2 YFSETQ. This CDR3 is CASSPLIGTQNTEAFF. The CDR3 DNA follows: TGCGCCAGCAGCCCGTTGATTGGGACACAGAACACTGAAGCTTTCTTT.

The rearrangement links TRBV5-6 to TRBJ1-6; 9 positions match TRBD1. The junction had 1 base not matched to a gene; V was cut back by 2 bases and J by 7 bases. This CDR3 is built from 14 residues. Germline lookup yields CDR1 SGHDT and CDR2 YYEEEE. The CDR3: CASSFGTGNSPLHF. In nucleotides, the CDR3 is TGTGCCAGCAGCTTCGGGACAGGGAATTCACCCCTCCACTTT.

The chain carries TRBV7-9 and TRBJ2-1; no clear D. The CDR3 has 14 amino acids. With 8 bases removed from V and 0 bases from J, the gap between germline ends came to 11 bases. Looked up from germline, CDR1 is SEHNR and CDR2 is FQNEAQ (reference sequence). The CDR3: CASLSEGSYNEQFF. The CDR3 DNA is TGTGCCAGCCTCAGCGAAGGCTCCTACAATGAGCAGTTCTTC.

The chain is built from TRBV5-1 and TRBJ2-3; weak D call: TRBD2 (6 bases). V was trimmed by 0 bases and J by 2 bases, leaving 7 bases between them. Looked up from germline, CDR1 is SGHRS and CDR2 is YFSETQ. The CDR3 is 14 residues long. The CDR3, as DNA: TGCGCCAGCAGCTTGGGGGACTCCACAGATACGCAGTATTTT. It encodes CASSLGDSTDTQYF.

V gene TRBV15 combines with J gene TRBJ2-6; D might be TRBD1 (6 bases). V was trimmed by 4 bases and J by 0 bases, leaving 10 bases between them. Germline V gives CDR1 LNHNV, CDR2 YYDKDF (reference sequence). The CDR3 consists of 16 residues. The CDR3 is CATSTPGASGANVLTF. For the CDR3, the DNA is TGTGCCACCAGCACCCCAGGGGCCTCTGGGGCCAACGTCCTGACTTTC.

The chain couples TRBV19 to TRBJ1-1; 11 nucleotides align to TRBD1. Germline V gene sequence: CDR1 LNHDA, CDR2 SQIVND (reference sequence). V was pared by 6 bases and J by 1 base, with 1 base of the junction left unmatched. This CDR3 comprises 14 residues. The chain's CDR3 is CASSGTGGNTEAFF. Written as DNA, the CDR3 is TGTGCCAGTAGCGGGACAGGGGGGAACACTGAAGCTTTCTTT.

V is TRBV19 and J is TRBJ2-2; maybe TRBD2 (5 bases). This CDR3 contains 15 residues. The V end was cut by 7 bases, the J end by 1 base, with 13 bases between. The germline gives CDR1 LNHDA, CDR2 SQIVND (reference sequence). CDR3 in amino acids: CASKGGEGNTGELFF. Here the CDR3 DNA reads TGTGCCAGTAAGGGTGGTGAGGGGAACACCGGGGAGCTGTTTTTT.

The V call is TRBV15, the J call TRBJ1-1, with TRBD1 as a possible D gene (5 bases). Trimming removed 0 bases from V and 4 bases from J, with 12 bases in between. Germline V gene data show CDR1 as LNHNV and CDR2 as YYDKDF (reference sequence). The CDR3 runs to 15 residues. CDR3 region: CATSRDPGGGTEAFF. CDR3 nucleotides: TGTGCCACCAGCAGAGATCCGGGGGGGGGCACTGAAGCTTTCTTT.

The rearrangement links TRBV27 to TRBJ2-3, with D possibly being TRBD1 (5 bases). The germline CDR1 and CDR2 sequences are MNHEY and SMNVEV (reference sequence). The CDR3 is made up of 13 amino acids. Trimming stripped 7 bases from V and 6 bases from J, with 14 bases between. The CDR3: CASTELPGDTQYF. The CDR3 DNA reads TGTGCCAGCACCGAACTCCCAGGGGATACGCAGTATTTT.

The chain combines TRBV28 with TRBJ1-1, with 8 bases aligning to TRBD1. The CDR3 is made up of 15 amino acids. V gave up 7 bases and J gave up 5 bases; unmatched junction bases: 12. The germline V gene has CDR1 MDHEN and CDR2 SYDVKM. The CDR3 DNA follows: TGTGCCAGCATACCCGGGCAGGGGGCGAGTACTGAAGCTTTCTTT. It codes for CASIPGQGASTEAFF.

The count of this clone is one. V is TRBV4-3 and J is TRBJ2-2; TRBD2 aligns across 8 bases. The germline gives CDR1 LGHNA, CDR2 YSLEER. The CDR3 consists of 16 residues. The V segment lost 4 bases and the J segment 4 bases; nucleotides outside the gene matches: 8. CDR3 residues: CASSPSGGRATGELFF. In nucleotides, the CDR3 is TGCGCCAGCAGCCCAAGCGGGGGTAGAGCCACCGGGGAGCTGTTTTTT.

This sequence joins TRBV27 and TRBJ1-1, with D uncertain. Germline CDR1 reads MNHEY; CDR2 reads SMNVEV (reference sequence). The ends were cut back, 2 bases at V and 1 base at J, with 8 bases in the middle. CDR3 length: 14 residues. CDR3 DNA: TGTGCCAGCAGTTTAAGGGCGGGGAACACTGAAGCTTTCTTT. This gives the protein CASSLRAGNTEAFF.

The chain links TRBV5-1 to TRBJ1-1; no firm D call. Germline V gene data show CDR1 as SGHRS and CDR2 as YFSETQ. V lost 0 bases to trimming and J lost 11 bases, with 11 bases between them. This CDR3 contains 12 residues. The CDR3 is CASSLETGWAFF. The CDR3 region has the DNA TGCGCCAGCAGCTTGGAAACGGGTTGGGCTTTCTTT.